These 23 T cell receptor beta chains came from one sample sequenced in a study of blood T cell repertoires in COVID-19. Libraries were prepared by immunoSEQ multiplex PCR; TCRdb keeps only in-frame clonotypes and omits some of them. The sample shows roughly 260,000 clones, 86% of them seen only once. The specimen sequenced was peripheral blood. These receptors were taken from a man aged 35-49 years who had recovered from COVID-19.

The V gene is TRBV24-1, the J gene TRBJ1-1; no clear D gene. The V end was cut by 9 bases, the J end by 0 bases, with 10 bases between. Germline CDR1 and CDR2: KGHDR and SFDVKD. The CDR3 has 13 residues. The CDR3 DNA sequence: TGTGCCACCCCGCCGGGTGTGAACACTGAAGCTTTCTTT. Translated: CATPPGVNTEAFF.

V gene TRBV29-1 combines with J gene TRBJ2-5, with 9 bases fitting TRBD2. The V gene's germline CDR1 is SQVTM and CDR2 ANQGSEA. The V segment lost 3 bases and the J segment 4 bases; nucleotides outside the gene matches: 12. There are 16 residues in the CDR3. The DNA for the CDR3 is TGCAGCGTTGACGGTGGCGGGAGGGCCGGGAGAGAGACCCAGTACTTC. Amino acid sequence: CSVDGGGRAGRETQYF.

The rearrangement links TRBV7-2 to TRBJ2-7, with a tentative D call TRBD1 (6 bases). The ends were cut back, 1 base at V and 0 bases at J, with 16 bases in the middle. CDR1 and CDR2 from the germline V gene are SGHTA and FQGNSA. The CDR3 loop spans 17 amino acids. The DNA of the CDR3 is TGTGCCAGCAGCTTAGGGGGTCCCGGACAGACCTCCTACGAGCAGTACTTC. It yields the protein CASSLGGPGQTSYEQYF.

The rearrangement joins TRBV6-2 or TRBV6-3 to TRBJ2-1; D is possibly TRBD2 (6 bases). The CDR3 is 16 residues long. Germline-derived CDR1 and CDR2 are MNHEY and SVGEGT. V was pared by 6 bases and J by 3 bases, with 18 bases between. The CDR3 loop reads CASSHDSGAFYNEQFF. CDR3 sequence (DNA): TGTGCCAGCAGCCATGATAGCGGTGCCTTCTACAATGAGCAGTTCTTC.

This clone was found a few times. The rearrangement joins TRBV6-5 to TRBJ2-7; no reliable D call. The V gene's germline CDR1 is MNHEY and CDR2 SVGAGI. The V gene lost 6 bases and the J gene lost 0 bases, with 6 bases spanning the gap. The CDR3 extends over 12 amino acids. CDR3 sequence: CASRPSSYEQYF. In DNA form, the CDR3 reads TGTGCCAGCAGACCCAGCTCCTACGAGCAGTACTTC.

V is TRBV12-3 or TRBV12-4 and J is TRBJ2-1; D unresolved. The CDR3 is 12 amino acids. Trimming took 7 bases from V and 4 from J, leaving 8 bases between them. The CDR3 coding sequence is TGTGCCAGCACCCTAAATTACAATGAGCAGTTCTTC. Amino acids: CASTLNYNEQFF.

This chain joins TRBV7-2 and TRBJ2-1, with 7 bases that match TRBD2. CDR1 SGHTA and CDR2 FQGNSA come from the germline V gene. The junction had 9 bases not matched to a gene; V was cut back by 9 bases and J by 7 bases. CDR3 length: 13 residues. The CDR3 protein is CASGEGRQNEQFF. DNA of the CDR3: TGTGCCAGTGGGGAGGGGAGGCAGAATGAGCAGTTCTTC.

V usage is TRBV7-2 and J usage is TRBJ1-5, with D hard to call. In germline, CDR1 is SGHTA, CDR2 FQGNSA. CDR3 size: 13 residues. The ends were cut back, 6 bases at V and 7 bases at J, with 13 bases in the middle. CDR3 in DNA: TGTGCCAGCAGTTCCTCGGGGTTACAGCCCCAGCATTTT. It specifies CASSSSGLQPQHF.

J is TRBJ2-5 and V is TRBV9, with D tentatively TRBD2 (7 bases). This CDR3 contains 14 residues. CDR1 and CDR2 from the germline V gene are SGDLS and YYNGEE. Trimming pared 1 base from V and 5 bases from J, leaving 12 bases between. The CDR3 loop reads CASSVPGGGETQYF. The CDR3 coding sequence is TGTGCCAGCAGCGTACCGGGGGGCGGGGAGACCCAGTACTTC.

The chain joins TRBV4-1 to TRBJ2-3, with D unclear. The CDR3 spans 15 residues. V lost 4 bases and J lost 0, with 11 bases in between. Germline V gives CDR1 MGHRA, CDR2 YSYEKL. DNA of the CDR3: TGCGCCAGCAGCCCACAAACAGACAGCACAGATACGCAGTATTTT. Amino acids: CASSPQTDSTDTQYF.

The sample holds a few counts of this clone. This chain links TRBV5-6 with TRBJ1-5; D uncertain. This CDR3 has 16 amino acids. The V gene's germline CDR1 is SGHDT and CDR2 YYEEEE. Trimming took 4 bases from V and 0 from J, leaving 14 bases between them. In DNA form, the CDR3 reads TGTGCCAGCAGCCGCGGGTCCCTTTCTAGCAATCAGCCCCAGCATTTT. Amino acids: CASSRGSLSSNQPQHF.

The chain employs TRBV19 and TRBJ2-3; 10 bases match TRBD1. In germline, CDR1 is LNHDA, CDR2 SQIVND (reference sequence). This CDR3 has 16 residues. Unmatched junction bases numbered 7, after V lost 5 bases and J lost 2 bases. The CDR3 region is CASSAGTGVVTDTQYF. DNA of the CDR3: TGTGCCAGTAGTGCAGGGACAGGGGTTGTCACAGATACGCAGTATTTT.

This chain links TRBV7-2 with TRBJ2-5; 12 nucleotides align to TRBD2. Germline CDR1 reads SGHTA; CDR2 reads FQGNSA. The CDR3 runs to 16 residues. V lost 2 bases and J lost 2; bases outside the gene matches: 3. The CDR3 reads CASSLRLAGEQETQYF. In DNA, the CDR3 is TGTGCCAGCAGCTTACGACTAGCGGGGGAGCAAGAGACCCAGTACTTC. Filled out from reference TRBV7-2 and TRBJ2-5, the complete variable domain reads GAGVSQSPSNKVTEKGKDVELRCDPISGHTALYWYRQSLGQGLEFLIYFQGNSAPDKSGLPSDRFSAERTGGSVSTLTIQRTQQEDSAVYLCASSLRLAGEQETQYFGPGTRLLVL.

Comments on this clone: Other nucleotide sequences from this sample produce the same CDR3. CDR3 sequence reads: CASSLGQGRDEQYF. The CDR3 nucleotides are TGTGCCAGCAGCTTAGGACAGGGGCGCGACGAGCAGTACTTC. The chain uses TRBV11-3 and TRBJ2-7; 8 positions agree with TRBD1. With V trimmed by 1 base and J by 5 bases, 4 bases remained unmatched. This CDR3 is built from 14 residues. The germline V gene has CDR1 SGHNT and CDR2 YENEEA.

This clone was seen a few times. The V gene is TRBV2, the J gene TRBJ2-4; 7 bases align to TRBD1. Germline V gene sequence: CDR1 SNHLY, CDR2 FYNNEI. Trimming removed 6 bases from V and 0 bases from J; junction bases left unmatched: 8. The CDR3 is 16 residues long. The CDR3 region has the DNA TGTGCCAGCAGAGTTCCGGGACAGATAGCCAAAAACATTCAGTACTTC. Its protein product is CASRVPGQIAKNIQYF.

This clone has just one count. The CDR3 bases are TGTGCCAGCAGTTATTGGATCGGGAATGGCTACACCTTC. Protein product: CASSYWIGNGYTF. The chain joins TRBV6-2 or TRBV6-3 to TRBJ1-2; no clear D gene. V lost 3 bases, J lost 6 bases, and 11 bases lay in between. The CDR3 contains 13 residues. Germline CDR1 and CDR2: MNHEY and SVGEGT.

The chain carries TRBV9 and TRBJ2-3, with a weak D call TRBD1 (6 bases). Per the germline V gene, CDR1 is SGDLS and CDR2 is YYNGEE. V was clipped by 0 bases and J by 2 bases, with 13 bases between them. This CDR3 comprises 16 residues. DNA of the CDR3: TGTGCCAGCAGCGTAGCGGCAGGGACACTCACAGATACGCAGTATTTT. Translated: CASSVAAGTLTDTQYF.

The chain couples TRBV28 to TRBJ1-1; a possible D gene is TRBD1 (5 bases). Trimming removed 2 bases from V and 4 bases from J, with 8 bases in between. The germline gives CDR1 MDHEN, CDR2 SYDVKM. The length of the CDR3 is 13 residues. The CDR3 loop reads CASSLIGATEAFF. DNA of the CDR3: TGTGCCAGCAGTTTAATAGGGGCCACTGAAGCTTTCTTT. Drawing the rest from reference TRBV28 and TRBJ1-1, the complete variable domain is DVKVTQSSRYLVKRTGEKVFLECVQDMDHENMFWYRQDPGLGLRLIYFSYDVKMKEKGDIPEGYSVSREKKERFSLILESASTNQTSMYLCASSLIGATEAFFGQGTRLTVV.

The CDR3 DNA reads TGTGCCAGCAGCCTTAGACATGGTGTCCGGTACGAGCAGTACTTC. As protein: CASSLRHGVRYEQYF. The chain employs TRBV6-5 and TRBJ2-7; the D is unclear. CDR3 size: 15 residues. Germline-derived CDR1 and CDR2 are MNHEY and SVGAGI. V lost 6 bases and J 4 bases, leaving 19 bases between the germline ends.

This clone was observed a single time. The chain employs TRBV6-2 or TRBV6-3 and TRBJ2-3, with TRBD2 matching 8 bases. Losses at the gene ends were 3 bases for V and 2 bases for J; bases not matched to a gene: 4. This CDR3 has 15 residues. CDR1 MNHEY and CDR2 SVGEGT come from the germline V gene. The CDR3 here is CASSYSGAYTDTQYF. The CDR3 region has the DNA TGTGCCAGCAGTTATAGCGGGGCCTACACAGATACGCAGTATTTT.

J is TRBJ2-7 and V is TRBV5-1; TRBD1 matches 10 bases. V lost 0 bases to trimming and J lost 6 bases; unmatched junction nucleotides: 0. The CDR3 contains 13 residues. Germline V lookup: CDR1 SGHRS, CDR2 YFSETQ. CDR3 amino acids: CASSLGTGGEQYF. The DNA for the CDR3 is TGCGCCAGCAGCTTGGGGACAGGGGGCGAGCAGTACTTC.

The chain recombines TRBV28 with TRBJ2-1; D is perhaps TRBD2 (6 bases). CDR3 length: 15 residues. In germline, CDR1 is MDHEN, CDR2 SYDVKM. V lost 7 bases and J lost 0, with 13 bases in between. The CDR3 here is CASISSGSSYNEQFF. The CDR3 nucleotides read TGTGCCAGCATTAGTAGCGGTAGCTCCTACAATGAGCAGTTCTTC. Using reference TRBV28 and TRBJ2-1 for the parts outside the CDR3, the full variable domain is DVKVTQSSRYLVKRTGEKVFLECVQDMDHENMFWYRQDPGLGLRLIYFSYDVKMKEKGDIPEGYSVSREKKERFSLILESASTNQTSMYLCASISSGSSYNEQFFGPGTRLTVL.

This chain joins TRBV7-2 and TRBJ2-3; D is possibly TRBD1 (5 bases). Deletions cut 6 bases from V and 6 bases from J, with 10 bases between. The CDR3 has 12 amino acids. Germline CDR1 and CDR2: SGHTA and FQGNSA. CDR3 bases: TGTGCCAGCAGGCGTGACAGTGATACGCAGTATTTT. Its protein is CASRRDSDTQYF.